This TCR beta chain emerged from a study of OX40 agonist ivuxolimab in advanced cancers. Overall study: Ivuxolimab was delivered to patients intravenously every 2 weeks at doses spanning 0.01 to 10 mg/kg. Partial response was recorded in three patients: one hepatocellular carcinoma and two cutaneous melanoma cases. A diagnosis of hepatocellular carcinoma, melanoma, renal cell or head and neck cancer was present in dose-escalation patients.

The protocol was immunoSEQ multiplex PCR, while the TCRdb copy is restricted to in-frame clones and leaves out a portion. The table shows about 72,000 clones, with approximately 89% occurring only once. CDR1 is SQVTM, CDR2 ANQGSEA, per germline. The CDR3 length is 13 residues. Sequencing used CD4+ or CD8+ T cells sorted from blood, obtained in a trial of the OX40 agonist ivuxolimab. The sequence derives from an adult with an advanced solid tumor such as melanoma, head and neck, liver or kidney cancer. The V call is TRBV29-1, the J call TRBJ2-3, with a weak D call TRBD1 (6 bases). The CDR3, as DNA: TGCGGCTTACACAGGGATCTCACAGATACGCAGTATTTT. Translated: CGLHRDLTDTQYF.